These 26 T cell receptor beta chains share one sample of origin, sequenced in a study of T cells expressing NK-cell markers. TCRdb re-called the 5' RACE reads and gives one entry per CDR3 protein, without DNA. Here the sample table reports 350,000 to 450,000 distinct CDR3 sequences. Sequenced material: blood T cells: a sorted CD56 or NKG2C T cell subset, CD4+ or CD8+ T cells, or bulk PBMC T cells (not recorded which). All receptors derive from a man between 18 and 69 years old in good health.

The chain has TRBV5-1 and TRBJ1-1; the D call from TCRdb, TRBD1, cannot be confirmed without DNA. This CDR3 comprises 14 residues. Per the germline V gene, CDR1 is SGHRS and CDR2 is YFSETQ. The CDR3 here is CASTPGTSNTEAFF. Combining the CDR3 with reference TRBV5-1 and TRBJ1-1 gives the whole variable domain KAGVTQTPRYLIKTRGQQVTLSCSPISGHRSVSWYQQTPGQGLQFLFEYFSETQRNKGNFPGRFSGRQFSNSRSEMNVSTLELGDSALYLCASTPGTSNTEAFFGQGTRLTVV.

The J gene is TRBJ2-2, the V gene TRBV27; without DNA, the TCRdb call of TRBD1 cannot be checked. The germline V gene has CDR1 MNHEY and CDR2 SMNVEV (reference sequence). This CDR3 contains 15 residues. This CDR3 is CASSLKTGGTGELFF.

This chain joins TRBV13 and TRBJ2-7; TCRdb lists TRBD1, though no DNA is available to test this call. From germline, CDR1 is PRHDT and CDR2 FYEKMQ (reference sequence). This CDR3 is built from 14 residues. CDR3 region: CASSPPDMPYEQYF.

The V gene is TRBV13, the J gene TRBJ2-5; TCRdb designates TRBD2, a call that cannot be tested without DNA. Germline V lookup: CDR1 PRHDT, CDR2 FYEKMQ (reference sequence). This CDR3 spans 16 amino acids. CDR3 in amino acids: CASRRLAGARGETQYF.

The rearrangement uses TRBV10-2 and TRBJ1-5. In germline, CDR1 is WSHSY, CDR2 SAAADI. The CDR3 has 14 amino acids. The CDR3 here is CASSLGHSNQPQHF.

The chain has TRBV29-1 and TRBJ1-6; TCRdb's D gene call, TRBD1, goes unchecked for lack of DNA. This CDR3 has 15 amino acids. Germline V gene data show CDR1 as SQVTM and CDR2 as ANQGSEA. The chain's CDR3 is CSARTGDSYNSPLHF.

The CDR3 loop is CSAKLAGVNIQYF. The gene calls are TRBV20-1 and TRBJ2-4; TCRdb calls TRBD2, which cannot be checked without DNA. Germline assignment: CDR1 DFQATT and CDR2 SNEGSKA (reference sequence). The CDR3 is 13 residues long.

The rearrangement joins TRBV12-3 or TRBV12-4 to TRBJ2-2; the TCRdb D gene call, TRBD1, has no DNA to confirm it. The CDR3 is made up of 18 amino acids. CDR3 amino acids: CASRPLTGRLVSTGELFF.

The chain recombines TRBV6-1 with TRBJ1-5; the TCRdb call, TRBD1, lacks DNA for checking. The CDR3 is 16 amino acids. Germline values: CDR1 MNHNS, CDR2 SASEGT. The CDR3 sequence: CASSDRGPVGNQPQHF.

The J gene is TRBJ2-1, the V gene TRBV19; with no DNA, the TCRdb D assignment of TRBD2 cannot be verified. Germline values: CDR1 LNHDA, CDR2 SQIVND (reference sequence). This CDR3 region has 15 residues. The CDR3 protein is CASSKLAGYYNEQFF. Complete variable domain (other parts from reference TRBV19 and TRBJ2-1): DGGITQSPKYLFRKEGQNVTLSCEQNLNHDAMYWYRQDPGQGLRLIYYSQIVNDFQKGDIAEGYSVSREKKESFPLTVTSAQKNPTAFYLCASSKLAGYYNEQFFGPGTRLTVL.

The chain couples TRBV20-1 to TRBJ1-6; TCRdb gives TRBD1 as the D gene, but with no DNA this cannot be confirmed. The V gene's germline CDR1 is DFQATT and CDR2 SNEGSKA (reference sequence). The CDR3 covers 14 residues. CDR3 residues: CSATGQGLSSPLHF.

The CDR3 reads CSAPLGLLNNEQFF. The V call is TRBV20-1, the J call TRBJ2-1; TCRdb calls TRBD1, which cannot be checked without DNA. This CDR3 spans 14 amino acids. Per the germline V gene, CDR1 is DFQATT and CDR2 is SNEGSKA (reference sequence).

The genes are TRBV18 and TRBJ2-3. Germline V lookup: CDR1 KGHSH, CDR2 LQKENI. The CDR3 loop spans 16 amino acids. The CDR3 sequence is CASSPMVLSGTDTQYF.

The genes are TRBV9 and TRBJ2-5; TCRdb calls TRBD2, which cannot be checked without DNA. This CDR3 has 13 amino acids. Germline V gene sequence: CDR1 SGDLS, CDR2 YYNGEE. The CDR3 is CASSAASRETQYF.

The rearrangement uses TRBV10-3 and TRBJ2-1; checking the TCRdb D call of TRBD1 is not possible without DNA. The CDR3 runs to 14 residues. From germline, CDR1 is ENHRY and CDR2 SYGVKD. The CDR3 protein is CATAPGENYNEQFF.

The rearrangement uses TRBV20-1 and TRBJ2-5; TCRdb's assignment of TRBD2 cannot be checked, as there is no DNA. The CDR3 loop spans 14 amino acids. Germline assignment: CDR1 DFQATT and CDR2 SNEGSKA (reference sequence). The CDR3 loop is CSAAYSSGEKTQYF.

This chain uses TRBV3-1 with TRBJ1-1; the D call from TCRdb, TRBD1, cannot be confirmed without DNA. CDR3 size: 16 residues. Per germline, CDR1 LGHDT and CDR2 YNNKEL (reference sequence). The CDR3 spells CASSQGRLWVSTEAFF.

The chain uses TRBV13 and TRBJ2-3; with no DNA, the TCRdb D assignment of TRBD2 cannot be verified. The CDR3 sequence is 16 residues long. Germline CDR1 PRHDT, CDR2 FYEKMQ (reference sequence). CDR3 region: CASSFPLAGKADTQYF.

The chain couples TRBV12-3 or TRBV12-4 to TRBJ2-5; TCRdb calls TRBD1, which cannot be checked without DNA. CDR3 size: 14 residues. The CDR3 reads CASSLKTPWKTQYF.

CDR3 amino acids: CSAASGLEQYF. The chain is built from TRBV20-1 and TRBJ2-7. The CDR3 is 11 residues long. Germline assignment: CDR1 DFQATT and CDR2 SNEGSKA (reference sequence).

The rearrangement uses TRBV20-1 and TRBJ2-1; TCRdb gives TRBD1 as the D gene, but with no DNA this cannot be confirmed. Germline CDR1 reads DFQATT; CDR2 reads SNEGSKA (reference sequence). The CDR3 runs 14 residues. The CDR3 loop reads CSARRGSGAGEQFF.

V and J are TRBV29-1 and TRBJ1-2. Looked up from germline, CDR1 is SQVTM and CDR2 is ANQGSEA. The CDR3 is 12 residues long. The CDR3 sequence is CSVEKGSGGYTF.

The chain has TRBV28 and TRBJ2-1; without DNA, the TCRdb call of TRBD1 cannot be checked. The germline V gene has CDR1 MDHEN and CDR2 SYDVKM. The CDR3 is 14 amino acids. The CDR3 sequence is CASGQVQVDNEQFF.

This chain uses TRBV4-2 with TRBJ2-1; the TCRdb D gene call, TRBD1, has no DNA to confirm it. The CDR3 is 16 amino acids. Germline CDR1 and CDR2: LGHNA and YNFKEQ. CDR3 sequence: CASSQEGGANYNEQFF.

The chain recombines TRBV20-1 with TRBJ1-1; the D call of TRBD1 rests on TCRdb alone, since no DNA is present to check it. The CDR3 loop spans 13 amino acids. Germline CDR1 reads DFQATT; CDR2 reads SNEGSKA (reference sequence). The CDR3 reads CSAPNRGSTEAFF.

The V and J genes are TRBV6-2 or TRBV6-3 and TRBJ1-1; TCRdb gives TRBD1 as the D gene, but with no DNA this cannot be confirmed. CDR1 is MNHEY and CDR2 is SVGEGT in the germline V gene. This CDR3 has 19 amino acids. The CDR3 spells CASTPAGLQGARTNTEAFF.